These T cell receptor beta chains were read from a single sample in a study of blood T cell repertoires in COVID-19. Method: immunoSEQ multiplex PCR; TCRdb's copy keeps in-frame clones and lacks some. This repertoire shows roughly 96,000 clones, around 76% found once; its top ten account for approximately 18%. Sequenced material: peripheral blood. These TCRs come from a man older than 75 with acute or convalescent COVID-19. Both conserved end residues are part of each CDR3. Fields, in order: D gene, J gene, clone size, V gene, CDR3 protein, CDR3 DNA. D genes are given only for firm matches. Clone size is stated in some rows and not others, as once, few, many or a class when expanded.

- TRBJ1-3 few TRBV9 CASSVEGRNTIYF TGTGCCAGCAGCGTAGAGGGGCGAAACACCATATATTTT
TRBD2 TRBJ2-6 - TRBV9 CASSVTSGVNSGANVLTF TGTGCCAGCAGCGTGACTAGCGGGGTCAACTCTGGGGCCAACGTCCTGACTTTC
- TRBJ1-6 - TRBV7-2 CASSLRPGGSYNSPLHF TGTGCCAGCAGCTTAAGGCCCGGGGGTTCCTATAATTCACCCCTCCACTTT
- TRBJ2-7 - TRBV27 CASSPALTIYEQYF TGTGCCAGCAGCCCGGCCCTAACTATCTACGAGCAGTACTTC
TRBD2 TRBJ2-7 - TRBV5-5 CATHSGGPSYEQYF TGTGCCACCCACAGCGGGGGGCCCTCCTACGAGCAGTACTTC
- TRBJ1-1 - TRBV6-5 CASTLRGGDTEAFF TGTGCCAGCACCCTTCGGGGGGGGGACACTGAAGCTTTCTTT
- TRBJ2-2 - TRBV28 CASLRGTGELFF TGTGCCAGCCTACGGGGCACCGGGGAGCTGTTTTTT
- TRBJ1-5 - TRBV6-1 CASSDFENQPQHF TGTGCCAGCAGTGATTTCGAGAATCAGCCCCAGCATTTT
- TRBJ2-2 - TRBV7-9 CASSLQQITGELFF TGTGCCAGCAGCTTACAACAGATTACCGGGGAGCTGTTTTTT
- TRBJ2-5 - TRBV7-2 CASSLGRLQETQYF TGTGCCAGCAGCTTGGGGCGCTTACAAGAGACCCAGTACTTC
- TRBJ2-2 - TRBV10-1 CASSPRETGELFF TGCGCCAGCAGTCCTAGGGAGACCGGGGAGCTGTTTTTT
- TRBJ2-7 once TRBV27 CASSAPGGGMSSWEQYF TGTGCCAGCAGTGCCCCGGGGGGCGGAATGTCTTCATGGGAGCAGTACTTC
- TRBJ2-5 - TRBV6-5 CASSPKPFGGTQYF TGTGCCAGCAGCCCCAAGCCTTTCGGAGGGACCCAGTACTTC
TRBD2 TRBJ2-2 - TRBV6-4 CASSDPTSGGPGELFF TGTGCCAGCAGTGACCCGACTAGCGGGGGACCCGGGGAGCTGTTTTTT
- TRBJ1-2 - TRBV13 CASSLGGAGRYGYTF TGTGCCAGCAGCTTAGGAGGTGCAGGGCGCTATGGCTACACCTTC
- TRBJ1-1 - TRBV30 CAWIEGYTEAFF TGTGCCTGGATTGAGGGTTACACTGAAGCTTTCTTT
- TRBJ1-3 - TRBV25-1 CASSERGGGNTIYF TGTGCCAGCAGTGAACGGGGAGGCGGAAACACCATATATTTT
TRBD1 TRBJ2-1 - TRBV24-1 CATSPQGAGNEQFF TGTGCCACCAGTCCACAGGGGGCAGGAAATGAGCAGTTCTTC